This T cell receptor beta chain was captured by sequencing in a study of CD8+ T cells in alopecia areata. About the research overall: Treatment of the treated patients consisted of oral tofacitinib, 5 to 10 mg twice daily. General observations from the study: Administration of tofacitinib significantly diminished scalp clonality and expanded CD8+ clones within the top 100. Sequencing of scalp tissue also captures the resident alphabeta T cells of normal skin.

Indicated treatment: oral pan-JAK inhibitor, 5-10 mg twice daily. Sorted populations comprised CD4+ and CD8+ T cells obtained from PBMCs. Note on this clone: Its specificity is not known.

V was cut by 6 bases and J by 4 bases, with 7 bases left in between. Germline values: CDR1 SQVTM, CDR2 ANQGSEA. The CDR3 is 10 amino acids. RNA was extracted and reverse transcribed into cDNA as the sequencing template. Clones were read by immunoSEQ multiplex PCR, and TCRdb kept only the in-frame ones, dropping some. The sample has about 180,000 clones; roughly 50% are singletons. The sequence was obtained from a human donor with alopecia areata. This sequence joins TRBV29-1 and TRBJ2-7, with D unclear. The starting material was CD4+ T cells sorted from blood, obtained at roughly week 55, from a patient treated with tofacitinib. The CDR3 nucleotides read TGCAGCGTGCCTATATACGAGCAGTACTTC. Translated, it gives CSVPIYEQYF.